A single T cell receptor (beta chain) is shown here with its context. The antigen remains undetermined. With 10 bases clipped from V and 2 bases from J, the junction kept 17 bases outside the gene matches. The CDR3 loop spans 17 amino acids. CDR1 ENHRY and CDR2 SYGVKD come from the germline V gene. This specimen belongs to a study of shared clonotypes between healthy human individuals. Background on the study: Serving as donors were a couple of women and three men, whose ages spanned 18 to 49. Study-level results: Naive CD4 clonotype sharing across a few donors was around 5%.

The repertoire was sequenced with immunoSEQ multiplex PCR; TCRdb's copy has only in-frame clones and lacks some. Among some 580,000 clones, more than 95% were seen once, and the ten largest hold about 0.06%. The chain couples TRBV10-3 to TRBJ2-7; 10 nucleotides align to TRBD2. The specimen sequenced was naive CD4+ T cells sorted from blood. Subset of the sample: CD45RA+ positively selected. The clonotype was recovered from a woman between 25 and 40 years old in good health. The CDR3 region is CATIPGRLAGDPYEQYF. The CDR3, as DNA: TGTGCCACCATCCCGGGTCGGCTAGCGGGAGACCCCTACGAGCAGTACTTC.